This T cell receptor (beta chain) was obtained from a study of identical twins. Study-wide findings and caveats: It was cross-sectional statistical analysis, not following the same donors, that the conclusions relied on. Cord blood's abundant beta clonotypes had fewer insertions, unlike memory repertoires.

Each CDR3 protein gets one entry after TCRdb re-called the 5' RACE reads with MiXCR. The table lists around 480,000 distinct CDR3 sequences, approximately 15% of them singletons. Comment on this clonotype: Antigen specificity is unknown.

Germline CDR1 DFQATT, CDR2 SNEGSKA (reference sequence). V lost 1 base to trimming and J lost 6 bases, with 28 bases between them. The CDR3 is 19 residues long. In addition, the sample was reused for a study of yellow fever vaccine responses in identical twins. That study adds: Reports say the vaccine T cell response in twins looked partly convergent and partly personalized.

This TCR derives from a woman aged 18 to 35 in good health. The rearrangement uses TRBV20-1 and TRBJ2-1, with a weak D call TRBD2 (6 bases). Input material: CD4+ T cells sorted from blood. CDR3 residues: CSARVKDYVEGTGINEQFF. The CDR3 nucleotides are TGCAGTGCTAGAGTAAAGGACTACGTGGAGGGAACGGGTATCAATGAGCAGTTCTTC.